One T cell receptor beta chain is described in this entry. The sample is drawn from a study of OX40 agonist ivuxolimab in advanced cancers. Study details: Eligibility admitted prior anti-PD-1, anti-PD-L1 or anti-CTLA-4 therapy; roughly 40% had some.

Profiling relied on immunoSEQ multiplex PCR, and the TCRdb table lists in-frame clones only, not all of them. The sample lists about 83,000 clones; more than 80% were seen once. V lost 5 bases and J 0 bases, leaving 8 bases between the germline ends. This CDR3 has 14 amino acids. In germline, CDR1 is MNHEY, CDR2 SMNVEV (reference sequence). The receptor was isolated from an adult with an advanced solid tumor such as melanoma, head and neck, liver or kidney cancer. The chain recombines TRBV27 with TRBJ1-5; no firm D call. The sample in question was CD4+ or CD8+ T cells sorted from blood, obtained in a trial of the OX40 agonist ivuxolimab. The CDR3 DNA sequence: TGTGCCAGCAGTCCAGTCGGTAGCAATCAGCCCCAGCATTTT. Amino acid sequence: CASSPVGSNQPQHF.